These T cell receptor beta chains were read from a single sample in a study of OX40 agonist ivuxolimab in advanced cancers. The table came from immunoSEQ multiplex PCR; TCRdb's copy has only in-frame clones and leaves some out. The repertoire holds 65,000 to 100,000 clones, with 88% as singletons. The input for sequencing was CD4+ or CD8+ T cells sorted from blood, taken in a trial of the OX40 agonist ivuxolimab. These receptors were taken from an adult with an advanced solid tumor such as melanoma, head and neck, liver or kidney cancer. Both conserved end residues are part of each CDR3. D genes are given only for firm matches. A row's size may be missing; if present it is once, few, many or a size class.

d_call clone_size j_call v_call cdr3_nt cdr3_aa
NA NA TRBJ2-2 TRBV6-1 TGTGCCAGCATCACCAGAGGGGTCACCGGGGAGCTGTTTTTT CASITRGVTGELFF
TRBD2 NA TRBJ2-2 TRBV2 TGTGCCAGCAGTGCGTTAGCGGGAGGGCGCGGCACCGGGGAGCTGTTTTTT CASSALAGGRGTGELFF
TRBD2 NA TRBJ2-5 TRBV4-3 TGCGCCAGCAGCCAAGCCGGGACTAGCGGGGAAGAGACCCAGTACTTC CASSQAGTSGEETQYF
NA NA TRBJ2-2 TRBV5-1 TGCGCCAGCAGTAATGGCGGGACAGCGAACACCGGGGAGCTGTTTTTT CASSNGGTANTGELFF
TRBD2 once TRBJ2-1 TRBV11-3 TGTGCCAGCAGCTCCAGCGGGAACAATGAGCAGTTCTTC CASSSSGNNEQFF
TRBD2 NA TRBJ2-7 TRBV5-6 TGTGCCAGCAGCTTAATGGGGCTAGCGGGAGCCTACGAGCAGTACTTC CASSLMGLAGAYEQYF
TRBD2 NA TRBJ2-4 TRBV19 TGTGCCAGTAGTACCGCTTTAGCGGGGGTTCAGTACTTC CASSTALAGVQYF
TRBD2 NA TRBJ2-7 TRBV7-9 TGTGCCAGCAGCTTGGATCGGCTAGCGGGGACCTCCTCCTACGAGCAGTACTTC CASSLDRLAGTSSYEQYF
NA NA TRBJ2-5 TRBV7-2 TGTGCCAGCAGCTTAGAAGGCGGGGAGACCCAGTACTTC CASSLEGGETQYF
NA NA TRBJ1-1 TRBV30 TGTGCCTGGAGTTTACGGGGGTTATTAGGGGACACTGAAGCTTTCTTT CAWSLRGLLGDTEAFF
TRBD1 NA TRBJ2-3 TRBV2 TGTGCCAGCAGGAGGACAGGGAGCACAGATACGCAGTATTTT CASRRTGSTDTQYF
TRBD1 NA TRBJ2-1 TRBV5-6 TGTGCCAGCAGCGGTGGTTCAGGGGACAGCTACAATGAGCAGTTCTTC CASSGGSGDSYNEQFF
TRBD2 NA TRBJ2-3 TRBV7-3 TGTGCCAGCAGCTCCTCAGCGGGAGTGGATACGCAGTATTTT CASSSSAGVDTQYF
NA NA TRBJ1-1 TRBV7-9 TGTGCCAGCAGCTTGGGTTGGAACACTGAAGCTTTCTTT CASSLGWNTEAFF
NA NA TRBJ2-1 TRBV2 TGTGCCAGCAGGGAGGACAGCTCTCGGGGTGAGCAGTTCTTC CASREDSSRGEQFF
NA NA TRBJ2-1 TRBV11-3 TGTGCCAGCAGCTTAGACTCTGAGCAGTTCTTC CASSLDSEQFF
TRBD2 NA TRBJ2-7 TRBV7-2 TGTGCCAGCAGCTTCCGTCGGGGGGGAAGATTGTACGAGCAGTACTTC CASSFRRGGRLYEQYF
NA NA TRBJ2-7 TRBV6-6 TGTGCCAGCAGTTACCGGGACTTATCCTACGAGCAGTACTTC CASSYRDLSYEQYF
TRBD2 NA TRBJ2-3 TRBV7-9 TGTGCCAGCAGCCCGTGGGGGCTAGCGGGAATAAGGGATACGCAGTATTTT CASSPWGLAGIRDTQYF
TRBD1 NA TRBJ2-7 TRBV7-9 TGTGCCAGCGGGGTTTTGACAGGGGCCGAGCAGTACTTC CASGVLTGAEQYF
NA NA TRBJ1-2 TRBV28 TGTGCCAGCAGACCCACAAGCTATGGCTACACCTTC CASRPTSYGYTF
NA NA TRBJ2-7 TRBV11-3 TGTGCCAGCAGCTTAGACAGAGGGGGAGAGCAGTACTTC CASSLDRGGEQYF
NA once TRBJ1-3 TRBV5-1 TGCGCCAGCAGCTTGGAGGGGGGGCGCGTTGGAAACACCATATATTTT CASSLEGGRVGNTIYF
NA few TRBJ2-1 TRBV6-1 TGTGCCAGCAGCGCTAGTGGGCGCTACAATGAGCAGTTCTTC CASSASGRYNEQFF
NA NA TRBJ2-3 TRBV7-8 TGTGCCAGCAGCTTAAGTATGGGAGTTGGTACAGATACGCAGTATTTT CASSLSMGVGTDTQYF
TRBD1 NA TRBJ1-1 TRBV28 TGTGCCAGTAAACAGGGGGCGGCGACTGAAGCTTTCTTT CASKQGAATEAFF
TRBD2 NA TRBJ2-5 TRBV4-3 TGCGCCAGCAGCCAAGACCCTGGGACTACCGAACGGACCCAGTACTTC CASSQDPGTTERTQYF
NA NA TRBJ1-2 TRBV5-1 TGCGCCAGCAGCTTCAACCGGGACCCAAGCTATGGCTACACCTTC CASSFNRDPSYGYTF
NA NA TRBJ1-2 TRBV5-1 TGCGCCAGCAGCCTAGAATACGACGGGTATGGCTACACCTTC CASSLEYDGYGYTF
NA NA TRBJ2-5 TRBV27 TGTGCCAGCAGTTTAAGGATCGGAGAGACCCAGTACTTC CASSLRIGETQYF
NA once TRBJ2-7 TRBV7-2 TGTGCCAGCAGCTTAATGACTAGGTCTGAGCAGTACTTC CASSLMTRSEQYF
TRBD1 NA TRBJ2-1 TRBV5-1 TGCGCCAGCAGCTTGAGAGGGCAGGGGGCATCCTACAATGAGCAGTTCTTC CASSLRGQGASYNEQFF
NA NA TRBJ2-3 TRBV5-8 TGTGCCAGCAGCTTGTCGATGGCTTCGAGCACAGATACGCAGTATTTT CASSLSMASSTDTQYF
TRBD2 NA TRBJ2-2 TRBV9 TGTGCCAGCAGCTCTGGACTAGAAAACACCGGGGAGCTGTTTTTT CASSSGLENTGELFF
NA NA TRBJ1-2 TRBV28 TGTGCCAGCAGTTTAGGCAGCACCTTCGTCGGCTACACCTTC CASSLGSTFVGYTF
NA NA TRBJ2-7 TRBV7-4 TGTGCCAGAGACAGCTACGAGCAGTACTTC CARDSYEQYF
NA NA TRBJ1-3 TRBV4-2 TGTGCCAGCAGCCAAGATAGGACTTCCGTCGGAAACACCATATATTTT CASSQDRTSVGNTIYF
TRBD1 NA TRBJ1-1 TRBV2 TGTGCCAGCAGCTTAACAGGGGTTGGGAACACTGAAGCTTTCTTT CASSLTGVGNTEAFF
TRBD1 NA TRBJ2-3 TRBV29-1 TGCAGCGGGGGACAGGGAGGTTTCACAGATACGCAGTATTTT CSGGQGGFTDTQYF
TRBD2 NA TRBJ2-7 TRBV7-9 TGTGCCAGCAGCTCGGGACTAGCGGGACTAAACGAGCAGTACTTC CASSSGLAGLNEQYF
NA NA TRBJ2-1 TRBV6-5 TGTGCCAGCAGCCGGGACTCGGACAGGAATGAGCAGTTCTTC CASSRDSDRNEQFF
TRBD2 NA TRBJ2-5 TRBV5-1 TGCGCCAGCAGCTTGGAACTAGCGGGAGTGTCCCAGTACTTC CASSLELAGVSQYF
NA NA TRBJ1-5 TRBV7-9 TGTGCCAGCAGCTCGGACAGCGGGGGCTATAGCAATCAGCCCCAGCATTTT CASSSDSGGYSNQPQHF
NA NA TRBJ1-2 TRBV28 TGTGCCAGCGTCCTTCAGGGTCCAGGAGCTGGCTACACCTTC CASVLQGPGAGYTF
NA NA TRBJ1-4 TRBV28 TGTGCCAGCAGTTCCCCCAGGGATGCAACTAATGAAAAACTGTTTTTT CASSSPRDATNEKLFF
NA NA TRBJ2-3 TRBV30 TGTGCCTCGGCCGAGCGGAGCACAGATACGCAGTATTTT CASAERSTDTQYF
NA NA TRBJ1-5 TRBV7-8 TGTGCCAGCAGCTTCCAGGGTAATCAGCCCCAGCATTTT CASSFQGNQPQHF
NA NA TRBJ2-2 TRBV14 TGTGCCAGCAGCCAAGATCGTCCGGGGTACCGGCGGGGGGAGCTGTTTTTT CASSQDRPGYRRGELFF
NA NA TRBJ2-7 TRBV28 TGTGCCAGCAGTTTAAATAAGCTCTACGAGCAGTACTTC CASSLNKLYEQYF
TRBD1 NA TRBJ2-2 TRBV18 TGTGCCAGCTCACCACCGACAGGGGTCACCGGGGAGCTGTTTTTT CASSPPTGVTGELFF
TRBD2 NA TRBJ2-3 TRBV6-1 TGTGCCAGCAGGGGGACTAGCGGGAACACAGATACGCAGTATTTT CASRGTSGNTDTQYF
TRBD1 NA TRBJ1-5 TRBV5-5 TGTGCCAGCAGCTGGGACAGAAACAATCAGCCCCAGCATTTT CASSWDRNNQPQHF
NA NA TRBJ1-1 TRBV7-8 TGTGCCAGCACCCCCGTCGCTCGGAACACTGAAGCTTTCTTT CASTPVARNTEAFF
NA NA TRBJ1-1 TRBV5-6 TGTGCCAGCAGCAGTCCTGGACGGGGGATGACTGAAGCTTTCTTT CASSSPGRGMTEAFF
NA NA TRBJ2-7 TRBV5-8 TGTGCCAGCACCCTTTTCGGGCCTCTCTACGAGCAGTACTTC CASTLFGPLYEQYF
NA NA TRBJ2-7 TRBV6-1 TGTGCCAGCAGTGGATACGAGCAGTACTTC CASSGYEQYF
NA NA TRBJ2-7 TRBV2 TGTGCCAGCAGTAGTCAACAGCGTTCCTACGAGCAGTACTTC CASSSQQRSYEQYF
NA NA TRBJ1-5 TRBV18 TGTGCCAGCTCTCTCGGGGCCCCACCCAGCAATCAGCCCCAGCATTTT CASSLGAPPSNQPQHF
NA few TRBJ1-5 TRBV5-1 TGCGCCAGCAGCTTCACTCCCGGGAATCAGCCCCAGCATTTT CASSFTPGNQPQHF
NA once TRBJ2-3 TRBV7-2 TGTGCCAGCAGCTCCCAGCGGCGATCAGATACGCAGTATTTT CASSSQRRSDTQYF